This passage covers 7 T cell receptor beta chains from one sample sequenced in a study of identical twins. Using its own MiXCR run on the 5' RACE reads, TCRdb lists one record per CDR3 protein. The table records fewer than 900,000 distinct CDR3 sequences, 15% to 20% of them present only once. The sample was also linked to a second study, of T cells expressing NK-cell markers.

The sequencing sample was made of PBMCs. These receptors came from a woman under 30 in good health.

This chain connects TRBV12-3 or TRBV12-4 to TRBJ2-3; possible D gene TRBD2, 6 bases. V was trimmed by 3 bases and J by 2 bases, leaving 21 bases between them. This CDR3 region has 18 residues. DNA of the CDR3: TGTGCCAGCAGTTTTCCCACAAACCTGGGACTTATCACAGATACGCAGTATTTT. This gives the protein CASSFPTNLGLITDTQYF.

In its sample, this clonotype was seen a few times. The J gene is TRBJ1-2, the V gene TRBV10-3; 8 bases fit TRBD1. This CDR3 is built from 14 residues. V gave up 6 bases and J gave up 8 bases; unmatched junction bases: 11. CDR1 is ENHRY, CDR2 SYGVKD, per germline. The CDR3 sequence: CAISRQGREDGYTF. In nucleotides, the CDR3 is TGTGCCATCAGCCGACAGGGGAGGGAGGACGGCTACACCTTC.

This clonotype was recorded a few times. The rearrangement links TRBV20-1 to TRBJ1-1; 7 bases map to TRBD1. Trimming removed 3 bases from V and 1 base from J; junction bases left unmatched: 5. This CDR3 contains 14 residues. In germline, CDR1 is DFQATT, CDR2 SNEGSKA (reference sequence). The CDR3: CSASRGQRNTEAFF. The CDR3 DNA reads TGCAGTGCTAGTAGGGGGCAGCGGAACACTGAAGCTTTCTTT.

The V and J genes are TRBV4-3 and TRBJ2-5; D is ambiguous. Trimming cost V 4 bases and J 3 bases, with 12 bases left between them. The CDR3 consists of 14 residues. CDR1 is LGHNA and CDR2 is YSLEER in the germline V gene. The CDR3: CASSPQALKETQYF. DNA of the CDR3: TGCGCCAGCAGCCCCCAGGCTCTGAAAGAGACCCAGTACTTC.

This clonotype has more than one count but fewer than ten. V is TRBV12-3 or TRBV12-4 and J is TRBJ2-3; 8 positions agree with TRBD2. V shed 3 bases and J 4 bases; nucleotides not matched to a gene: 12. The CDR3 loop spans 17 amino acids. The chain's CDR3 is CASSLDLGYGGADTQYF. As DNA, the CDR3 is TGTGCCAGCAGTTTGGACCTGGGCTACGGGGGGGCAGATACGCAGTATTTT.

The chain joins TRBV30 to TRBJ2-3; 8 positions match TRBD2. J gave up 3 bases and V 2 bases, and 7 bases lay outside the gene matches. CDR3 length equals 15 residues. Per the germline V gene, CDR1 is GTSNPN and CDR2 is SVGIG (reference sequence). The CDR3 sequence is CAWSRLIAGTDTQYF. For the CDR3, the DNA is TGTGCCTGGAGTCGATTAATAGCGGGGACAGATACGCAGTATTTT.

The J gene is TRBJ1-5, the V gene TRBV12-3 or TRBV12-4, with D possibly TRBD1 on 5 matching bases. The CDR3 totals 15 residues. V was cut by 6 bases and J by 0 bases, with 12 bases left in between. The CDR3 here is CASSPGADSNQPQHF. As DNA, the CDR3 is TGTGCCAGCAGCCCTGGGGCGGATAGCAATCAGCCCCAGCATTTT.